This T cell receptor (beta chain) was captured by sequencing in a study of cytomegalovirus exposure and HLA in healthy donors. Findings and caveats of the study: While the bulk of TCR sequences proved rare, some public TCRs turned up in many donors.

Points on this clone: Its antigen is still unknown.

Here immunoSEQ multiplex PCR was the method, and the copy in TCRdb shows in-frame clones only, minus some. This sample yields some 130,000 clones, of which approximately 84% are seen a single time; approximately 1.4% belongs to the top ten. The CDR3 contains 15 residues. Germline V gene sequence: CDR1 SGHTA, CDR2 FQGNSA. V dropped 5 bases and J dropped 0 bases, with 13 bases sitting between them. The origin of this receptor is a woman aged 30 to 39 in good health and CMV-seronegative. Sequenced sample: PBMCs. V gene TRBV7-2 combines with J gene TRBJ1-1, with D tentatively TRBD1 (6 bases). CDR3 amino acids: CASSISWTVNTEAFF. The CDR3 DNA is TGTGCCAGCAGCATTAGTTGGACAGTGAACACTGAAGCTTTCTTT.